Described below is a single T cell receptor beta chain sequence and its context. The target of this receptor is not known. One base away there is no much larger clone; base qualities are not given. Libraries were made using PCR. This sample was sequenced with an Illumina HiSeq 2500. TCR libraries were prepared with molecular barcoding, using unique molecular identifiers to normalize TCRbeta repertoire quantification. Through fastp at Q25 and MiXCR, TCRdb rebuilt clones from the public reads, retaining in-frame beta chains. Duplicate CDR3 protein sequences are folded into a single record with the most common DNA and genes. This sample has about 540,000 distinct CDR3 sequences in its table, and about 17% of those were observed once. The ten largest clones represent 3.3% of the sample. CDR1 and CDR2 (DFQATT, SNEGSKA) derive from the germline V gene (reference sequence). Including the terminal cysteine and phenylalanine, the CDR3 comprises 18 residues. CDR3 DNA only is kept here, 54 bases in frame from base 1. Trimming takes 7 bases off V and 4 bases off J; junction bases not matched to a gene: 25.

The source of the sample is a study of T-cell reconstitution after alpha-beta-depleted transplantation in children listed by TCRdb under 2016. In the study overall: T-cell immune reconstitution after TCRalphabeta/CD19-depleted allogeneic hematopoietic cell transplantation in children was quantitatively tracked in the study by means of TCR repertoire profiling.

This chain is built from TRBV20-1 and TRBJ2-7; 7 middle bases align to TRBD2. Source: PBMCs from the stem cell graft donor, taken from the stem cell graft. This clonotype was obtained from a human donor who donated a stem cell graft to a child with acute lymphoblastic leukemia. The nucleotide sequence is TGCAGTGGCACCGGAAAGAAAGGAGCTAGCGGACGTGTTTACGAGCAGTACTTC. This is translated as CSGTGKKGASGRVYEQYF.